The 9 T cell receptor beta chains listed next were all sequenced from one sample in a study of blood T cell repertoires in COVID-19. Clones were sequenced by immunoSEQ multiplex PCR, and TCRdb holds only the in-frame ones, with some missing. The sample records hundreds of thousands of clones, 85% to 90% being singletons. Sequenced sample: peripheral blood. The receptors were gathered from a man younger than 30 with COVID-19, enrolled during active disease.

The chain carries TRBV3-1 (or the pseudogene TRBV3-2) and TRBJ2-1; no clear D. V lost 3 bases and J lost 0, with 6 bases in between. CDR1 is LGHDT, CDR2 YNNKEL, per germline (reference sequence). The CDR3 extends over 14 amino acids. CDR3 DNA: TGTGCCAGCAGCCACCTAGACTCCTACAATGAGCAGTTCTTC. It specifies CASSHLDSYNEQFF.

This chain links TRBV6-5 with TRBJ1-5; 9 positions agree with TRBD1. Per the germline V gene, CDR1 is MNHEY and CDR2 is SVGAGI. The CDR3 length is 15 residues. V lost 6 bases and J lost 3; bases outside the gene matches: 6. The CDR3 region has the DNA TGTGCCAGCAGCACGGGACAGGGAAACAATCAGCCCCAGCATTTT. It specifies CASSTGQGNNQPQHF.

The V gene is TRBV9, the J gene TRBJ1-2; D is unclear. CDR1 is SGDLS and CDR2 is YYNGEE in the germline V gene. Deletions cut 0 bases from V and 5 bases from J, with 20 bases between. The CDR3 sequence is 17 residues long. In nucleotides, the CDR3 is TGTGCCAGCAGCGTAGGGGGAGGGATAAAAGAGGGATATGGCTACACCTTC. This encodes CASSVGGGIKEGYGYTF.

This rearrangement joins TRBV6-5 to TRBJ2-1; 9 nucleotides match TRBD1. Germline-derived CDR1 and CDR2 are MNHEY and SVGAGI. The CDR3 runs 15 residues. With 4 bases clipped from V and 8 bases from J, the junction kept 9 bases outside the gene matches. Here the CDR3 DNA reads TGTGCCAGCAGTTCGAGGGACAGGGTATCGTATGAGCAGTTCTTC. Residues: CASSSRDRVSYEQFF.

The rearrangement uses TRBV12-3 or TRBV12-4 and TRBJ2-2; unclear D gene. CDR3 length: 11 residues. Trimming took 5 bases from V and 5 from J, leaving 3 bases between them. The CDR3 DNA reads TGTGCCAGCAGTGAGACCGGGGAGCTGTTTTTT. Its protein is CASSETGELFF.

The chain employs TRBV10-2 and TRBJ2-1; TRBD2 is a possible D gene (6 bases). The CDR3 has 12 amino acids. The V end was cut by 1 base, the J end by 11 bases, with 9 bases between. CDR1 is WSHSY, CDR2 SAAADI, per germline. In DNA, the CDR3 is TGCGCCAGCAGTGAGTTCGGGACTCAGCAGTTCTTC. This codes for CASSEFGTQQFF.

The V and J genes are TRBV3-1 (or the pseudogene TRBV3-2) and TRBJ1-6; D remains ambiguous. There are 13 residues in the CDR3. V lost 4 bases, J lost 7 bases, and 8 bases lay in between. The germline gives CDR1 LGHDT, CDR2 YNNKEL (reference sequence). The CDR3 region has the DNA TGTGCCAGCAGCCCGCGGGAGAATTCACCCCTCCACTTT. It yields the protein CASSPRENSPLHF.

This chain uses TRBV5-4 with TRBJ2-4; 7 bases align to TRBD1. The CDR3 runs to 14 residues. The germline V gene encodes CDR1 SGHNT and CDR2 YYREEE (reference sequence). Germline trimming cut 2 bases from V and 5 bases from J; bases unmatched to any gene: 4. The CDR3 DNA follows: TGTGCCAGCAGCTTTCTAGGGACAGAAAACATTCAGTACTTC. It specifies CASSFLGTENIQYF.

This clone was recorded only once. The chain's CDR3 is CASSWGEETQYF. DNA for the CDR3: TGCGCCAGCAGCTGGGGAGAAGAGACCCAGTACTTC. The chain has TRBV5-1 and TRBJ2-5, with a tentative D call TRBD2 (5 bases). The CDR3 has 12 residues. Trimming removed 3 bases at V and 3 bases at J, with 6 bases between. CDR1 is SGHRS and CDR2 is YFSETQ in the germline V gene.